This T cell receptor (beta chain) was recorded in a study of cytomegalovirus exposure and HLA in healthy donors. Whole-study findings and limits: For most TCR beta V segments, an earlier analysis put the productive rate at about 90% or about 30% of the time. In vitro experiments confirmed that a few CMV-associated chains were specific for CMV antigens.

PCR used 60 Vbeta primers and 13 Jbeta primers. Original processing notes: It was a later analysis that counted approximately 81 million unique TCR beta chains, of which 9.5 million to 14 million were shared. Profiled with immunoSEQ multiplex PCR; TCRdb holds only in-frame clones, not every one. The V and J calls and the clone size are those of that table, but D and trimming were determined from the DNA. The table includes under 200,000 clones, approximately 75% detected once. Trimming cost V 3 bases and J 4 bases; bases outside gene matches: 9. The CDR3 loop spans 15 amino acids. Looked up from germline, CDR1 is KGHSH and CDR2 is LQKENI. As for this clone: Its target is not known.

Sequences were obtained from PBMCs. The rearrangement uses TRBV18 and TRBJ2-7, with 7 bases aligning to TRBD1. The source of this sequence is a man aged 45-60 years in good health and CMV-seropositive. DNA of the CDR3: TGTGCCAGCTCACCTACCGGGACAGTAGTTTACGAGCAGTACTTC. This sequence encodes CASSPTGTVVYEQYF.